This TCR beta chain appears in the sequencing data of a study of blood T cells in healthy people across ages. As for the study in general: Roughly one uniquely barcoded beta molecule per two T cells was captured. Study-wide points: Estimates of diversity drawn from one million T cells were considered underestimates. Long-lived donors exceeded aged donors in naive CD4+ cells and diversity.

It was with a sample-barcoded 5' primer and a J-beta primer mix that a second PCR of roughly 7 to 12 cycles was run. Researchers report that each sample yielded at least 3 million CDR3-containing paired-end reads. Using its own MiXCR run on the 5' RACE reads, TCRdb lists one record per CDR3 protein. The repertoire holds some 920,000 distinct CDR3 sequences, with about 51% as singletons. This clonotype was counted a few times. Its antigen is undetermined. Germline V gene sequence: CDR1 SGHTA, CDR2 FQGNSA. The V and J ends lost 1 base and 2 bases respectively, with 11 bases between them. CDR3 size: 15 residues.

V gene TRBV7-2 combines with J gene TRBJ2-5; D possibly corresponds to TRBD2 (5 bases). Sequencing was performed on blood. The receptor's source is an older woman in good health. The CDR3 DNA reads as TGTGCCAGCAGCTTAGGGCCGGGAATTCAAGAGACCCAGTACTTC. This sequence encodes CASSLGPGIQETQYF. Complete variable domain (other parts from reference TRBV7-2 and TRBJ2-5): GAGVSQSPSNKVTEKGKDVELRCDPISGHTALYWYRQSLGQGLEFLIYFQGNSAPDKSGLPSDRFSAERTGGSVSTLTIQRTQQEDSAVYLCASSLGPGIQETQYFGPGTRLLVL.